This TCR beta chain was retrieved from a study of T cell responses to AZD1222 COVID-19 vaccine (dated by TCRdb to about 2021). Study-level background: Because spike-specific TCR depth and breadth did not differ between the two schedules, AZD1222 recipients who got a second dose at roughly 4 weeks were pooled with those who got a second dose at roughly 12 weeks. Trial participants were enrolled into age subgroups of 18-55, 56-69 and 70-plus years, which contained roughly 150, 30 and 60 TCR-sequenced participants, respectively. TCR sequencing covered more than 230 trial participants: 207 given two doses of AZD1222 and 26 given two doses of MenACWY control vaccine. Overall study outcomes, separate from this receptor: Because no samples from the day 14 peak response were available, repertoires could be characterized only after the peak T cell response. Conclusions about previously exposed vaccinees are limited because only five to seven AZD1222 recipients were SARS-CoV-2 seropositive at baseline. Participants were mostly white British, with more females than males. The authors suggested clonal diversity may have been underestimated. Vaccine-associated CD4 TCRs spanned the whole spike protein, with dominant responses in regions 160-218 and 743-854. After two AZD1222 doses, both the breadth and the depth of spike-specific TCRs were significantly higher than at day 0 and than in MenACWY recipients. The 56-69-year group was small, and its depth increase did not reach significance, likely because of low power. Reportedly, almost half of the unique spike-specific TCRs recognized epitopes lying outside the regions that are mutated in the B.1.351 and B.1.1.7 variants.

The CDR3 regions of human TCRbeta chains were analyzed by immunosequencing. In the source study's methods: Repertoire TCRs were matched against a reference library of SARS-CoV-2-specific TCRs generated with the MIRA antigen-specificity platform. Breadth was defined as the fraction of unique TCRs that were SARS-CoV-2-associated, and depth was defined as the fraction of total T cells that were SARS-CoV-2-associated. Each spike-specific TCR was assigned to its reactive spike region and to a CD4 or CD8 class using the MIRA data. Log10-transformed breadth and depth values were compared by one-way ANOVA with Sidak's multiple comparisons tests. TCRdb carries this immuneACCESS record with in-frame sequences only. Its versions omit some clonotypes, under half of them owing to an unresolved V gene in the studies checked, with the rest unexplained. V and J calls and clone size come straight from that table; D and trimming were deduced from the DNA. Across this sample there are roughly 120,000 clones, with roughly 88% seen only once. Approximately 1.6% of the sample comes from the top ten.

Taken from the germline V gene, the CDR1 and CDR2 loops are SGHTA and FQGNSA. The CDR3 measures 14 amino acids from cysteine to phenylalanine. Kept here is only the CDR3 DNA, which spans 42 bases and is read in frame from base 1. The junction shows trimming of 7 bases on V and 9 bases on J, and the gene matches do not reach 14 bases of it. Per the publication, the time point label means: baseline before first vaccination. The vaccinee samples were drawn from two UK trials, COV001 and COV002, one of which was a single-blind randomized controlled phase 2/3 trial testing AZD1222 (ChAdOx1 nCoV-19) in healthy adults. For TCRbeta chain sequencing, PBMC samples were collected from trial participants at day 0 and at day 28 after the second dose. With respect to this clone: There is no known antigen for this receptor. It has no much larger one-base neighbor in the sample; base qualities were not kept.

This sequence was found in an adult in good health. The sequence links TRBV7-2 to TRBJ1-1; 7 bases in between match TRBD1. Sequenced material: peripheral blood, taken on day 0 of AZD1222 vaccination. The nucleotides are TGTGCCAGCAAGAGGGTACAGGGCAGGGGGAAAGCTTTCTTT. The translation is CASKRVQGRGKAFF.